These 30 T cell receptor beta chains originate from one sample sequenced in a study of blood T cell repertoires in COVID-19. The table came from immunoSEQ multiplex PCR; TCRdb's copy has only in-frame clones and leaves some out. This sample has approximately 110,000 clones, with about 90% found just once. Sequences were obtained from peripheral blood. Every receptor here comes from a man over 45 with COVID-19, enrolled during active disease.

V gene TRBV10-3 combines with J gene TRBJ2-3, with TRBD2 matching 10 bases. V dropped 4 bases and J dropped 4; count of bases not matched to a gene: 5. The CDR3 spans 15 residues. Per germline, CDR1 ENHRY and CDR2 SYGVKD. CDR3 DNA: TGTGCCATCAGTGCAGCGGGAGGGCCTTCAGATACGCAGTATTTT. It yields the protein CAISAAGGPSDTQYF.

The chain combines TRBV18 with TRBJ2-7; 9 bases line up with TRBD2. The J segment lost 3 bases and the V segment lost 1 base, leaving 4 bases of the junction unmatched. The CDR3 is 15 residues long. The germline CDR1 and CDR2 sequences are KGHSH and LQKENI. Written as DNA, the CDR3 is TGTGCCAGCTCACCACGCCCTAGCGGGGACTACGAGCAGTACTTC. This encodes CASSPRPSGDYEQYF.

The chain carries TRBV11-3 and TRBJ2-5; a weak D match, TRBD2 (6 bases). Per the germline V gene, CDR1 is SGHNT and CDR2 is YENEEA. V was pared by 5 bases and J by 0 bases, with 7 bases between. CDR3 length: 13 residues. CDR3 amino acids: CASSQRDQETQYF. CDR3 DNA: TGTGCCAGCAGCCAGCGGGACCAAGAGACCCAGTACTTC.

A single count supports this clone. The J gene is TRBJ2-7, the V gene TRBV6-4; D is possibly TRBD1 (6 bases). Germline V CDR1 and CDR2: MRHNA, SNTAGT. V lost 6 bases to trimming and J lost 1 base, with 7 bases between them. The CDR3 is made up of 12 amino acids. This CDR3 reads CASRGTSYEQYF. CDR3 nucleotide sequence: TGTGCCAGCAGGGGGACATCCTACGAGCAGTACTTC.

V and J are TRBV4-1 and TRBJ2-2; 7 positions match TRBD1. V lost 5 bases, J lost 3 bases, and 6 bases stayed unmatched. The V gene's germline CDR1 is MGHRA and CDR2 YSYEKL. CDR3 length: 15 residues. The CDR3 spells CASSVRDSDTGELFF. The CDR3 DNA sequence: TGCGCCAGCAGCGTCCGGGACAGTGACACCGGGGAGCTGTTTTTT.

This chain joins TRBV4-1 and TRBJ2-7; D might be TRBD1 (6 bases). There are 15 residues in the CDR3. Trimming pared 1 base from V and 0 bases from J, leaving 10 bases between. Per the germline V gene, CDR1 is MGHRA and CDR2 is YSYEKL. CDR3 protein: CASSQGRGSSYEQYF. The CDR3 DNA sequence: TGCGCCAGCAGCCAAGGCAGGGGTAGCTCCTACGAGCAGTACTTC.

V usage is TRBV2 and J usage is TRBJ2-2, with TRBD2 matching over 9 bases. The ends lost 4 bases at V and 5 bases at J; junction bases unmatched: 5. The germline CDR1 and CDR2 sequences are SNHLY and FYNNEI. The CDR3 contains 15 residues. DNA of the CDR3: TGTGCCAGCAGTGGTAGCGGGAGAGCGACCGGGGAGCTGTTTTTT. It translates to CASSGSGRATGELFF.

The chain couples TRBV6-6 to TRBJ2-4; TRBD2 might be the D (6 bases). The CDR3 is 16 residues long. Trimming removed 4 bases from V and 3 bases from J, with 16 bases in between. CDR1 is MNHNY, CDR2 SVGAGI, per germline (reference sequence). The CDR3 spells CASSSRRGRDKNIQYF. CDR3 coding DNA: TGTGCCAGCAGTTCGAGGCGGGGCAGGGACAAAAACATTCAGTACTTC.

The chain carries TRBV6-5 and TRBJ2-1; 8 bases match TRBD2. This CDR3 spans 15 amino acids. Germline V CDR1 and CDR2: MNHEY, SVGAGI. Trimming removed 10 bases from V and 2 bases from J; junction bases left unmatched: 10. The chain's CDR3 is CATSMREAAYNEQFF. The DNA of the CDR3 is TGTGCCACCTCGATGCGGGAGGCCGCCTACAATGAGCAGTTCTTC.

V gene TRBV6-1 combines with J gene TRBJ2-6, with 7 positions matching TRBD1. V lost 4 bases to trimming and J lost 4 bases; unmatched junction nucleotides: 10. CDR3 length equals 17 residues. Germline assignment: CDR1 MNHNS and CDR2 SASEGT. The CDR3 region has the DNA TGTGCCAGCAGTGCCCCATCGACAGGGATCGGGGCCAACGTCCTGACTTTC. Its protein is CASSAPSTGIGANVLTF.

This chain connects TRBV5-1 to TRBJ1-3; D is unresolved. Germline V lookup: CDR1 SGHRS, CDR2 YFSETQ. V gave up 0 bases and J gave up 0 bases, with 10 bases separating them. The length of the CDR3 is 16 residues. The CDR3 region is CASSLAGFDSGNTIYF. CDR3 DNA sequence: TGCGCCAGCAGCTTGGCGGGATTTGACTCTGGAAACACCATATATTTT.

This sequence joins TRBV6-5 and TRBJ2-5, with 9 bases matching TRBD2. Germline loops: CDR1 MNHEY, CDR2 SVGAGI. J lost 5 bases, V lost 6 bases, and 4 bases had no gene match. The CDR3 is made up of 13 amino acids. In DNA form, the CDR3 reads TGTGCCAGCAGGCTAGCGGGAACTGAGACCCAGTACTTC. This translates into CASRLAGTETQYF.

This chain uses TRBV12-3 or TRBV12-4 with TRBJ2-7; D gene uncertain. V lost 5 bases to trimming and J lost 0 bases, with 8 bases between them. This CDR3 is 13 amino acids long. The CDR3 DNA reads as TGTGCCAGCAGTCCCGCTAGCTCCTACGAGCAGTACTTC. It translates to CASSPASSYEQYF.

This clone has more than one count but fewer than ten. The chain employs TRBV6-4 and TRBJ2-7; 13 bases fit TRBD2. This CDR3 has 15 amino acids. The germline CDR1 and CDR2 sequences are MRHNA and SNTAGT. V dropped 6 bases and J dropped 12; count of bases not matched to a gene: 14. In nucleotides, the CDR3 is TGTGCCAGCAGGGTCGGGACTAGCGGGGCTAAGGGGACGTACGTC. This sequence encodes CASRVGTSGAKGTYV.

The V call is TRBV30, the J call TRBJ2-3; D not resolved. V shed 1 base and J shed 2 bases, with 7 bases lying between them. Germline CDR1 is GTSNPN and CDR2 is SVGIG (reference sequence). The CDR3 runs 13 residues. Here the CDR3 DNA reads TGTGCCTGGAGTGCCGACACCACAGATACGCAGTATTTT. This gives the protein CAWSADTTDTQYF.

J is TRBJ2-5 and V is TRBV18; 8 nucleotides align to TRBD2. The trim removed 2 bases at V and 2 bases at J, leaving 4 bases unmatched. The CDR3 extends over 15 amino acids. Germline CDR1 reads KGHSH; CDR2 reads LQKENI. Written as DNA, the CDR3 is TGTGCCAGCTCACCAGGAGCGGGGGTTCAAGAGACCCAGTACTTC. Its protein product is CASSPGAGVQETQYF.

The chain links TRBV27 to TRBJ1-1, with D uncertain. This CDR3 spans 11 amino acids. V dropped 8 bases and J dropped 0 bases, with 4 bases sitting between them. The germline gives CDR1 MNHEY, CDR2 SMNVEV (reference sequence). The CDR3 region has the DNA TGTGCCAGCGGGCTGAACACTGAAGCTTTCTTT. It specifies CASGLNTEAFF.

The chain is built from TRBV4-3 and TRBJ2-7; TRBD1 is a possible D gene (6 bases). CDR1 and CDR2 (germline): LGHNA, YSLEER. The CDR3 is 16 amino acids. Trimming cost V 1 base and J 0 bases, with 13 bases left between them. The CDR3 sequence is CASSQVFMDSSYEQYF. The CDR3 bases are TGCGCCAGCAGCCAAGTGTTCATGGACAGCTCCTACGAGCAGTACTTC.

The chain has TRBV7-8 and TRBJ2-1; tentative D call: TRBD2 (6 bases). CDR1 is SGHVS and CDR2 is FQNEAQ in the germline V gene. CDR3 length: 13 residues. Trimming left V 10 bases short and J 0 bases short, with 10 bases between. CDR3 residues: CATRDSSYNEQFF. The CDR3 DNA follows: TGTGCCACCCGGGACTCCTCCTACAATGAGCAGTTCTTC.

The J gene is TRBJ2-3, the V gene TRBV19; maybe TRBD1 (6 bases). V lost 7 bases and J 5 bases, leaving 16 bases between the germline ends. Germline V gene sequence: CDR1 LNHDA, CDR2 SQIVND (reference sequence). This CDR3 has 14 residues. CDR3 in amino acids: CASISAIGGDTQYF. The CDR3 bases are TGTGCCAGTATTAGCGCCATAGGGGGAGATACGCAGTATTTT.

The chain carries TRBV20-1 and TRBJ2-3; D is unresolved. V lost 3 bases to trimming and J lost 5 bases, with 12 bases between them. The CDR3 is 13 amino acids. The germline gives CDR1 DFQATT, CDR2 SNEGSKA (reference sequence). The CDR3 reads CSASRVNGDTQYF. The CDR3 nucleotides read TGCAGTGCTAGTCGGGTGAATGGAGATACGCAGTATTTT.

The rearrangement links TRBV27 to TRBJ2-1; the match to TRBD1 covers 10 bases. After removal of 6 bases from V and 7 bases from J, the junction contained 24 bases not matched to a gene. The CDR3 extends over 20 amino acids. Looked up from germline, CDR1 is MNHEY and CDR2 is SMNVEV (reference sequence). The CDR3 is CASSTTSRDRGLMWSNEQFF. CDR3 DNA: TGTGCCAGCAGCACCACAAGCCGGGACAGGGGTCTAATGTGGTCTAATGAGCAGTTCTTC.

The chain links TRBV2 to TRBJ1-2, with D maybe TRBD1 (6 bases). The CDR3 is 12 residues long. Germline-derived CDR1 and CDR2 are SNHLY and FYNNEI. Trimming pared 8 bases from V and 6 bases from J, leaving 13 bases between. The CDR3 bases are TGTGCCAGCTCACGGGACACGGATGGCTACACCTTC. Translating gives CASSRDTDGYTF. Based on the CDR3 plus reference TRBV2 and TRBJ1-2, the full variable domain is EPEVTQTPSHQVTQMGQEVILRCVPISNHLYFYWYRQILGQKVEFLVSFYNNEISEKSEIFDDQFSVERPDGSNFTLKIRSTKLEDSAMYFCASSRDTDGYTFGSGTRLTVV.

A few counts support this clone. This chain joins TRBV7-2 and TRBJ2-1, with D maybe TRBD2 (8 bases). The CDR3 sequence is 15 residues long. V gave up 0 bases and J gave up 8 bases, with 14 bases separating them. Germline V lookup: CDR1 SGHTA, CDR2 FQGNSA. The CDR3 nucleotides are TGTGCCAGCAGCTTAGCGGGACTAGGGGGCGATGAGCAGTTCTTC. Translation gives CASSLAGLGGDEQFF.

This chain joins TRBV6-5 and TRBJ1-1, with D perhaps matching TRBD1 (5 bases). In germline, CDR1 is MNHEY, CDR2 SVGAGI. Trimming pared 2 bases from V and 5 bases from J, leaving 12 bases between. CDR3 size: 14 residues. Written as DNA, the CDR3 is TGTGCCAGCAGTTACGGGACTGGAGGTACTGAAGCTTTCTTT. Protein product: CASSYGTGGTEAFF.

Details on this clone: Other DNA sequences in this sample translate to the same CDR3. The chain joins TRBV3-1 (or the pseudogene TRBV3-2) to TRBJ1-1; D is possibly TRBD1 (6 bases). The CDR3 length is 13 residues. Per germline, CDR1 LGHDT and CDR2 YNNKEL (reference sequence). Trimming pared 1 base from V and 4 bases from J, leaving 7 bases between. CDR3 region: CASSQAGVTEAFF. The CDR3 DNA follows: TGTGCCAGCAGCCAAGCAGGGGTCACTGAAGCTTTCTTT.

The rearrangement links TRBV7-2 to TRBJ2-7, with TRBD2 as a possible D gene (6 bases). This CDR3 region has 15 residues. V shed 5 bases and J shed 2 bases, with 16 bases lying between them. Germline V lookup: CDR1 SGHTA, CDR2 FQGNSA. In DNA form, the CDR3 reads TGTGCCAGCAGCCCCGGGGCAGGAGGGGCCTACGAGCAGTACTTC. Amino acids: CASSPGAGGAYEQYF. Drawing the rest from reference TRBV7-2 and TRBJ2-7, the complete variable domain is GAGVSQSPSNKVTEKGKDVELRCDPISGHTALYWYRQSLGQGLEFLIYFQGNSAPDKSGLPSDRFSAERTGGSVSTLTIQRTQQEDSAVYLCASSPGAGGAYEQYFGPGTRLTVT.

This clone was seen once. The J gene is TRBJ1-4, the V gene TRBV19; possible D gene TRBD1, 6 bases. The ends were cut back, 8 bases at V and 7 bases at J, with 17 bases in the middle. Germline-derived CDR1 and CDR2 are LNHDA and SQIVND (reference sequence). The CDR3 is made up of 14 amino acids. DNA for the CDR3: TGTGCCAGTTACGGACAGCCGGGGAGTGAAAAACTGTTTTTT. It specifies CASYGQPGSEKLFF.

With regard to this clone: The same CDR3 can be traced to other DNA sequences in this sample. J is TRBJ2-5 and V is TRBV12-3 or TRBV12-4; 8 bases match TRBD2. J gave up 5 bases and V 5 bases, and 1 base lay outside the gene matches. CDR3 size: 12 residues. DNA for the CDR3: TGTGCCAGCAGTCCGGGGGGGGAGACCCAGTACTTC. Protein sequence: CASSPGGETQYF.

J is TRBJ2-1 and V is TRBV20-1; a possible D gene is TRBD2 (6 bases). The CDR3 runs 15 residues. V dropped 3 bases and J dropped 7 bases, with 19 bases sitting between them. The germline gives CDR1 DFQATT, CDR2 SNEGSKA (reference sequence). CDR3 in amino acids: CSASFRPSVRNEQFF. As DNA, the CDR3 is TGCAGTGCTAGTTTCCGGCCTAGCGTCAGGAATGAGCAGTTCTTC.